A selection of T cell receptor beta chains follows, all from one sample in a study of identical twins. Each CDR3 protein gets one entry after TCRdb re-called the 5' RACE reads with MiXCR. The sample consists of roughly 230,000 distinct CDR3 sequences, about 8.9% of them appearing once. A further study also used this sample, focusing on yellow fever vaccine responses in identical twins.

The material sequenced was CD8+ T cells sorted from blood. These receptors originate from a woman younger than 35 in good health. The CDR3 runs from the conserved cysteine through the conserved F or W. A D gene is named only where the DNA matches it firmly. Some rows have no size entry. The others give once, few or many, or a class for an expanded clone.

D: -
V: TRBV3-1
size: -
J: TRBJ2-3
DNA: TGTGCCAGCAGCCAAGTACTTCCAGATACGCAGTATTTT
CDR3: CASSQVLPDTQYF

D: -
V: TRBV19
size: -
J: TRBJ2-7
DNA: TGTGCCAGTAGTCCCCGGGCAGTCGGGTACGAGCAGTACTTC
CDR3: CASSPRAVGYEQYF

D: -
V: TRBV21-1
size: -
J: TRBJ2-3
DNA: TGTGCCAGCGCTGGGCGGCTAGCGGATTCAGATACGCAGTATTTT
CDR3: CASAGRLADSDTQYF

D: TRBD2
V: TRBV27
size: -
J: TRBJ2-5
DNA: TGTGCCAGCAGGCGGATAGCGGGAGTAGGGGAGACCCAGTACTTC
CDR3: CASRRIAGVGETQYF

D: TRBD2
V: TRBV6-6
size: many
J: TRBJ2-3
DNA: TGTGCCAGCAGTCAACTAGCGGGGGATACGCAGTATTTT
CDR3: CASSQLAGDTQYF

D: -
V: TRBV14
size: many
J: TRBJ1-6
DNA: TGTGCCAGCAGCCAAGGGGGGAGCTCCTATAATTCACCCCTCCACTTT
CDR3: CASSQGGSSYNSPLHF

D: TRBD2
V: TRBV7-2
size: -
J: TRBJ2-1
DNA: TGTGCCAGCAGTTCCTACCTAGCGGGTTATGAGCAGTTCTTC
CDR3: CASSSYLAGYEQFF

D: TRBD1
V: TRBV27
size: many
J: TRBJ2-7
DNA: TGTGCCAGCACTAAAAGAGGGGGCTACACCTACGAGCAGTACTTC
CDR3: CASTKRGGYTYEQYF

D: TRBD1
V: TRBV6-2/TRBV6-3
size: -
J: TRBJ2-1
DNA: TGTGCCAGCAGTGCGACAGGGGTAGAGTTCTTC
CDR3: CASSATGVEFF

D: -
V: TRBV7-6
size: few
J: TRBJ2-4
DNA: TGTGCCAGCAGCTTAGTAACCGCCGGGGACATTCAGTACTTC
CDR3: CASSLVTAGDIQYF

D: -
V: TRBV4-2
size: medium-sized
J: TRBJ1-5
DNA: TGTGCCAGCAGCCAAGAGGGGGAGGTAGGGGGTGGATATCAGCCCCAGCATTTT
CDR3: CASSQEGEVGGGYQPQHF

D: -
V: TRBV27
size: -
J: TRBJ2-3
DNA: TGTGCCAGCAGTTTAGGAGGGGCAGCGCAGTATTTT
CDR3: CASSLGGAAQYF

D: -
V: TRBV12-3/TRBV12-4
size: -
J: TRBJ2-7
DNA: TGTGCCAGCAGTCCAGCGGTTACCTACGAGCAGTACTTC
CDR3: CASSPAVTYEQYF

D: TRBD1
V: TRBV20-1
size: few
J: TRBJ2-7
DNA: TGCAGTGCATCCCCTACAGGGGCCTCCTACGAGCAGTACTTC
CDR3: CSASPTGASYEQYF

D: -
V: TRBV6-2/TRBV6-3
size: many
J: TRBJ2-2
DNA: TGTGCCAGCGCCCACAGGGATTACACCGGGGAGCTGTTTTTT
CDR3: CASAHRDYTGELFF

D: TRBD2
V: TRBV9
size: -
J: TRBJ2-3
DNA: TGTGCCAGCAGCGTGGGGGTTCTAGCGGGGGGCCCGGACCGAGATACGCAGTATTTT
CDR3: CASSVGVLAGGPDRDTQYF

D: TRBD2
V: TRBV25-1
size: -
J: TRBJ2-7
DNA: TGTGCCAGCAGTTCAGGACTAGCGGACTCCTACGAGCAGTACTTC
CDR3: CASSSGLADSYEQYF

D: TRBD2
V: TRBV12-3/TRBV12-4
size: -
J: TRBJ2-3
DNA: TGTGCCAGCAGCACCGGGACTAGCGGGAGTTCAGATACGCAGTATTTT
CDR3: CASSTGTSGSSDTQYF

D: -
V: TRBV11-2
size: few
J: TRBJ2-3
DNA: TGTGCCAGCAGCAACAGGGACTCGGACCCCCAGAGAAGGGATTTT
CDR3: CASSNRDSDPQRRDF

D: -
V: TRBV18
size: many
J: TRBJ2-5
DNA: TGTGCCAGCTCACAAAATCCGGGACAACAAGAGACCCAGTACTTC
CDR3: CASSQNPGQQETQYF

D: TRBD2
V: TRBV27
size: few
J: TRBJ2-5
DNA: TGTGCCAGCTCGACTGGACTAGCGGGACTTTTGGAGACCCAGTACTTC
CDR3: CASSTGLAGLLETQYF

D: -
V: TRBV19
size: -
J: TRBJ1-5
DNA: TGTGCCAGTAGTTACAATAGCAATCAGCCCCAGCATTTT
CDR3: CASSYNSNQPQHF

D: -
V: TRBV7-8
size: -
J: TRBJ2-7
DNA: TGTGCCAGCAGCTTAGCGTCGCAGGCAGAAGCCTACGAGCAGTACTTC
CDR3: CASSLASQAEAYEQYF

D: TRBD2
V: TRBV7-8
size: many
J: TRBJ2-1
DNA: TGTGCCAGCAGCTTAGGGGGACTAGCGGGCAACAATGAGCAGTTCTTC
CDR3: CASSLGGLAGNNEQFF

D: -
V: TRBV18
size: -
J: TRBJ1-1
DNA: TGTGCCAGCTCACCCACCCGGGGGTCACTCGTAGCTTTCTTT
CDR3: CASSPTRGSLVAFF

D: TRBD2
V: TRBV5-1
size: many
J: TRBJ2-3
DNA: TGCGCCAGCAGCTGGACTAGCGCAGACACAGATACGCAGTATTTT
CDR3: CASSWTSADTDTQYF

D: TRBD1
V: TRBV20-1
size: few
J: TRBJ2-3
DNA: TGCAGTGCTATTAAGATCTTGGGGACAGGGTTGGGCACAGATACGCAGTATTTT
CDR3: CSAIKILGTGLGTDTQYF

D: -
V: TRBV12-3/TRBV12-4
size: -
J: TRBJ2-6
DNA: TGTGCCAGCAGTTTTGAACAGGCTCCCTCTGGGGCCAACGTCCTGACTTTC
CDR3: CASSFEQAPSGANVLTF

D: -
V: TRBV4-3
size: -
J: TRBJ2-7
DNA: TGCGCCAGCAGCCAAGGGTACAGTACCTACGAGCAGTACTTC
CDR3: CASSQGYSTYEQYF

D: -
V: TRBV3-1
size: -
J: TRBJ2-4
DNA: TGTGCCAGCAGCAACCAAACAGGGTTAGCCAAAAACATTCAGTACTTC
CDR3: CASSNQTGLAKNIQYF

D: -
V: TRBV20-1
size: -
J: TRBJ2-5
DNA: TGCAGTGCTAGTTATGAGAAAAGGGTGGAGACCCAGTACTTC
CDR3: CSASYEKRVETQYF

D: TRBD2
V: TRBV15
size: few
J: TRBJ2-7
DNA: TGTGCCACCAGCGGCGGACTAGCGCGGGAGCAGTACTTC
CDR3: CATSGGLAREQYF

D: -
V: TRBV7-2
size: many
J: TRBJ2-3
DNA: TGTGCCAGCATATCAGTGGAGGGAACAGATACGCAGTATTTT
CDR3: CASISVEGTDTQYF

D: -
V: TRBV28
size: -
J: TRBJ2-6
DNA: TGTGCCAGCAGACTAGGGCGCAGCTCTGGGGCCAACGTCCTGACTTTC
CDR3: CASRLGRSSGANVLTF

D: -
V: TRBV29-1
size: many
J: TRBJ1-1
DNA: TGCAGCGTTGATTCTCAGGGAAACACTGAAGCTTTCTTT
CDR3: CSVDSQGNTEAFF

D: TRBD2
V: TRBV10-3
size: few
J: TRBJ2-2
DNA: TGTGCCATCAGCGGGCCGGGAGGACTCAACACCGGGGAGCTGTTTTTT
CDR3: CAISGPGGLNTGELFF

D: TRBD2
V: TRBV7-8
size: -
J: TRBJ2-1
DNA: TGTGCCAGCAGCCTATCCGGGACTAGCGGCTACAATGAGCAGTTCTTC
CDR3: CASSLSGTSGYNEQFF

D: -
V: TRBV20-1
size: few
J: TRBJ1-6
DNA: TGCAGTGCTAGAAACGCTGCCCTTGGTTCACCCCTCCACTTT
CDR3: CSARNAALGSPLHF

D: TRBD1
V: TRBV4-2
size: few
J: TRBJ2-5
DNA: TGTGCCAGCAGCCAAGAACAGGGGGCGATCCAAGAGACCCAGTACTTC
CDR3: CASSQEQGAIQETQYF

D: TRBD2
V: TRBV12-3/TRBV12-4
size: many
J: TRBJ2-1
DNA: TGTGCCAGCAGCCTACCTTCTAGCGGGAACTCTGAGCAGTTCTTC
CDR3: CASSLPSSGNSEQFF

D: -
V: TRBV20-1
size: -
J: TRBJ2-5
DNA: TGCAGTGCTAGTCACCCCCTCGTCAGGTCCGAGACCCAGTACTTC
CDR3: CSASHPLVRSETQYF

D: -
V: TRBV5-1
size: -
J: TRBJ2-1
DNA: TGCGCCAGCAGCTTGGGTACTAGCAGGGTGGATGAGCAGTTCTTC
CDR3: CASSLGTSRVDEQFF

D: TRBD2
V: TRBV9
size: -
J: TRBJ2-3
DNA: TGTGCCAGCAGCGACCCTAAAGGGAGGGCAGATACGCAGTATTTT
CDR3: CASSDPKGRADTQYF

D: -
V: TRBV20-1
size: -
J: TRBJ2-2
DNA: TGCAGTGCTAGAGATCCGGGAGTCACCGGGGAGCTGTTTTTT
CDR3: CSARDPGVTGELFF

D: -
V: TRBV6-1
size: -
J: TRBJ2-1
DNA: TGTGCCAGCAGGCCGTGGTCCGGCTCCTACAATGAGCAGTTCTTC
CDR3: CASRPWSGSYNEQFF

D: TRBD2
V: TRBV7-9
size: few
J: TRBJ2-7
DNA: TGTGCCAGCAGCTTTGAACTAGCGCCTTCCTACGAGCAGTACTTC
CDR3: CASSFELAPSYEQYF

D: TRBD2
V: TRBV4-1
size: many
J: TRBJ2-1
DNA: TGCGCCAGCAGCCAAGCAACTAGCGGGAGAGGCCACAATGAGCAGTTCTTC
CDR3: CASSQATSGRGHNEQFF

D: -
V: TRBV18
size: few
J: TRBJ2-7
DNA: TGTGCCAGCTCACCCACGTTCGGGGGTAAAAGCTCCTACGAGCAGTACTTC
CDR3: CASSPTFGGKSSYEQYF

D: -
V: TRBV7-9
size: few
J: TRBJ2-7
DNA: TGTGCCAGCAGCTTAGAATTCGGGGCCGCCCACGAGCAGTACTTC
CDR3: CASSLEFGAAHEQYF

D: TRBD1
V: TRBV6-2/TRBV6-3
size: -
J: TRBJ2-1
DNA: TGTGCCAGCACAGGGGGCGGCTCCTACAATGAGCAGTTCTTC
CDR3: CASTGGGSYNEQFF

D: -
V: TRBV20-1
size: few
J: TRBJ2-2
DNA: TGCAGTGCTAGGGGTGAGAGGGCGGGCACCGGGGAGCTGTTTTTT
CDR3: CSARGERAGTGELFF

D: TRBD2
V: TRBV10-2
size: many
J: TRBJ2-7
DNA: TGCGCCAGCAGTGAGTTACTAGCGGGAGAGGCCGAGCAGTACTTC
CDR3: CASSELLAGEAEQYF

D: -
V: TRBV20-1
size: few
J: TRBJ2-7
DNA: TGCAGTGCTGATGGGGGGACGGAAGATACCAGCTCCTACGAGCAGTACTTC
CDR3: CSADGGTEDTSSYEQYF

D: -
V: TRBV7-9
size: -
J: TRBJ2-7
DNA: TGTGCCAGCAGCTTAGAGGGGGGCTACCCCTACGAGCAGTACTTC
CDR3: CASSLEGGYPYEQYF

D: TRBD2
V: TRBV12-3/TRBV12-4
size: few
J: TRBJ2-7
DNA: TGTGCCAGCAGCGGGCCTAGCGGCTCCTCCTACGAGCAGTACTTC
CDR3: CASSGPSGSSYEQYF

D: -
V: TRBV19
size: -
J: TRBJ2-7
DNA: TGTGCCAGTTCGCGGCCTGACCACTACGAGCAGTACTTC
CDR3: CASSRPDHYEQYF